This T cell receptor beta chain was identified in a study of PD-L1 blockade in urothelial cancer. This clone was counted a single time. Documented time point: pretreatment peripheral blood. Trimming took off 9 bases at V and 3 bases at J, with 10 bases between the two ends. CDR1 is ENHRY and CDR2 is SYGVKD in the germline V gene. This CDR3 is 12 amino acids long. Libraries were prepared by immunoSEQ multiplex PCR; TCRdb keeps only in-frame clonotypes and omits some of them. Among fewer than 75,000 clones listed, roughly 90% were seen once. The receptor's source is a man between 65 and 80 years old with urothelial cancer. The chain employs TRBV10-3 and TRBJ2-3, with D perhaps matching TRBD2 (5 bases). This sample comprised PBMCs, obtained around atezolizumab (anti-PD-L1) treatment. CDR3 protein: CAISGETDTQYF. DNA of the CDR3: TGTGCCATTTCCGGGGAGACAGATACGCAGTATTTT.